A single sample gave rise to the 29 T cell receptor beta chains below, sequenced in a study of blood T cell repertoires in COVID-19. Data came from immunoSEQ multiplex PCR; TCRdb stores just in-frame clones and leaves some out. Of 200,000 to 300,000 clones in the sample, approximately 87% were seen once. Source material: peripheral blood. The receptors come from a human donor in a cohort sampled during active COVID-19.

This clone was observed once. This chain links TRBV9 with TRBJ2-7; unclear D gene. Trimming removed 0 bases at V and 6 bases at J, with 13 bases between. CDR3 size: 14 residues. CDR1 is SGDLS and CDR2 is YYNGEE in the germline V gene. CDR3 nucleotides: TGTGCCAGCAGCGTAGGGGCAACCACCGGCGAGCAGTACTTC. This translates into CASSVGATTGEQYF.

In its sample, this clone was seen once. This chain joins TRBV15 and TRBJ2-7; 11 bases are a match to TRBD1. The CDR3 contains 17 residues. Germline trimming cut 0 bases from V and 6 bases from J; bases unmatched to any gene: 10. Germline assignment: CDR1 LNHNV and CDR2 YYDKDF (reference sequence). This CDR3 reads CATSRDRFGDRGTEQYF. The CDR3 nucleotides read TGTGCCACCAGCAGAGATCGATTCGGGGACAGGGGGACCGAGCAGTACTTC.

This clone was observed once. The V gene is TRBV19, the J gene TRBJ2-5; 13 bases agree with TRBD2. Germline CDR1 reads LNHDA; CDR2 reads SQIVND (reference sequence). The V and J ends lost 3 bases and 5 bases, in that order; junction bases with no gene match: 9. The CDR3 runs to 17 residues. The CDR3, as DNA: TGTGCCAGTAGTATGGGAACTAGCGGGAGGGCCCGGGAGACCCAGTACTTC. This translates into CASSMGTSGRARETQYF.

Only a few counts were recorded for this clone. The chain couples TRBV10-3 to TRBJ2-5; D is possibly TRBD2 (6 bases). The CDR3 extends over 14 amino acids. Per germline, CDR1 ENHRY and CDR2 SYGVKD. V lost 4 bases and J lost 5, with 14 bases in between. For the CDR3, the DNA is TGTGCCATCAGTGGACCCGGGGGTTCGGAGACCCAGTACTTC. Translated, it gives CAISGPGGSETQYF.

The chain has TRBV11-2 and TRBJ2-1; 9 positions match TRBD2. This CDR3 has 14 amino acids. J was trimmed by 4 bases and V by 7 bases; bases with no gene match: 5. Germline CDR1 reads SGHAT; CDR2 reads FQNNGV. The CDR3 is CASTREGGYNEQFF. Here the CDR3 DNA reads TGTGCCAGCACGCGGGAGGGCGGGTACAATGAGCAGTTCTTC.

The chain has TRBV6-5 and TRBJ1-1; D is undetermined. CDR1 MNHEY and CDR2 SVGAGI come from the germline V gene. The length of the CDR3 is 14 residues. V shed 8 bases and J shed 1 base, with 14 bases lying between them. Here the CDR3 DNA reads TGTGCCAGCGGGCCCCTGGGAGGGAACACTGAAGCTTTCTTT. Encoded protein: CASGPLGGNTEAFF.

This rearrangement joins TRBV4-3 to TRBJ1-1; TRBD1 aligns across 8 bases. V lost 4 bases to trimming and J lost 2 bases; unmatched junction nucleotides: 9. The CDR3 has 16 residues. Germline V gene sequence: CDR1 LGHNA, CDR2 YSLEER. This CDR3 is CASSRTSGGVNTEAFF. In nucleotides, the CDR3 is TGCGCCAGCAGCCGCACATCAGGGGGCGTAAACACTGAAGCTTTCTTT.

The chain has TRBV14 and TRBJ1-3, with TRBD1 matching over 8 bases. The junction had 5 bases not matched to a gene; V was cut back by 4 bases and J by 0 bases. The germline V gene has CDR1 SGHDN and CDR2 FVKESK. This CDR3 has 16 amino acids. CDR3 loop: CASSLGQAYSGNTIYF. The DNA for the CDR3 is TGTGCCAGCAGCCTGGGACAGGCGTACTCTGGAAACACCATATATTTT. The full variable domain, rest sourced from reference TRBV14 and TRBJ1-3, is EAGVTQFPSHSVIEKGQTVTLRCDPISGHDNLYWYRRVMGKEIKFLLHFVKESKQDESGMPNNRFLAERTGGTYSTLKVQPAELEDSGVYFCASSLGQAYSGNTIYFGEGSWLTVV.

The V call is TRBV5-4, the J call TRBJ2-4, with 12 bases aligning to TRBD1. Germline lookup yields CDR1 SGHNT and CDR2 YYREEE (reference sequence). The V gene end was trimmed by 5 bases and the J gene end by 14 bases; junction bases not matched to a gene: 5. The CDR3 is 12 amino acids. The CDR3 is CASSPGQGAKYF. Written as DNA, the CDR3 is TGTGCCAGCAGTCCGGGACAGGGGGCGAAGTACTTC.

The chain is built from TRBV5-1 and TRBJ1-1; D not resolved. The CDR3 contains 15 residues. Trimming left V 6 bases short and J 1 base short, with 16 bases between. Germline CDR1 and CDR2: SGHRS and YFSETQ. This CDR3 reads CASTGGSEPNTEAFF. Here the CDR3 DNA reads TGCGCCAGCACCGGCGGGTCGGAACCGAACACTGAAGCTTTCTTT.

DNA of the CDR3: TGTGCCAGCAGCAAAGCGGTTCTAGCGGACCCCTCCTACGAGCAGTACTTC. Protein: CASSKAVLADPSYEQYF. The chain recombines TRBV21-1 with TRBJ2-7; the listed D gene, TRBD2, was not tested against the DNA. TRBV21-1 is recorded as a pseudogene. This CDR3 comprises 17 residues.

This chain joins TRBV10-2 and TRBJ1-1; D might be TRBD1 (5 bases). Between the trimmed V and J ends, which lost 1 base and 4 bases, there was a span of 10 bases. Germline V lookup: CDR1 WSHSY, CDR2 SAAADI. This CDR3 has 14 residues. This chain's CDR3 is CASSEYGGGTEAFF. DNA for the CDR3: TGCGCCAGCAGTGAGTACGGGGGAGGCACTGAAGCTTTCTTT.

The rearrangement joins TRBV12-3 or TRBV12-4 to TRBJ1-1, with D unclear. CDR3 length equals 13 residues. Trimming took off 3 bases at V and 1 base at J, with 6 bases between the two ends. The CDR3 nucleotides read TGTGCCAGCAGTTTGATGAGGAACACTGAAGCTTTCTTT. Its protein product is CASSLMRNTEAFF.

The CDR3 is CASSYVGQRGTEAFF. CDR3 sequence (DNA): TGTGCCAGCAGTTACGTAGGACAGAGAGGGACTGAAGCTTTCTTT. The rearrangement joins TRBV6-5 to TRBJ1-1; possibly TRBD1 for D (6 bases). Per the germline V gene, CDR1 is MNHEY and CDR2 is SVGAGI. CDR3 size: 15 residues. Trimming removed 2 bases at V and 5 bases at J, with 15 bases between.

The rearrangement uses TRBV4-2 and TRBJ1-2, with a possible D match to TRBD1 (5 bases). Germline CDR1 LGHNA, CDR2 YNFKEQ. The CDR3 has 13 amino acids. V was cut by 0 bases and J by 8 bases, with 10 bases left in between. CDR3 in amino acids: CASSQDRQGGYTF. For the CDR3, the DNA is TGTGCCAGCAGCCAAGACCGTCAGGGAGGCTACACCTTC.

This clone was detected once. The chain joins TRBV9 to TRBJ2-6; the D gene is possibly TRBD1 (6 bases). Trimming stripped 3 bases from V and 2 bases from J, with 15 bases between. Germline CDR1 SGDLS, CDR2 YYNGEE. The CDR3 has 17 residues. The CDR3 region has the DNA TGTGCCAGCAGCGCCCGGGACAACTCTCCTGGGGCCAACGTCCTGACTTTC. Translation gives CASSARDNSPGANVLTF.

The chain is built from TRBV28 and TRBJ2-7; D not certain. The CDR3 runs 13 residues. The V end was cut by 5 bases, the J end by 3 bases, with 11 bases between. Germline loops: CDR1 MDHEN, CDR2 SYDVKM. CDR3 sequence: CASSGRNLYEQYF. In DNA, the CDR3 is TGTGCCAGCAGTGGGCGAAACCTCTACGAGCAGTACTTC. The entire variable domain, with the rest obtained from reference TRBV28 and TRBJ2-7, is as follows: DVKVTQSSRYLVKRTGEKVFLECVQDMDHENMFWYRQDPGLGLRLIYFSYDVKMKEKGDIPEGYSVSREKKERFSLILESASTNQTSMYLCASSGRNLYEQYFGPGTRLTVT.

This chain links TRBV19 with TRBJ1-6, with D unresolved. Germline V CDR1 and CDR2: LNHDA, SQIVND (reference sequence). Trimming removed 9 bases from V and 4 bases from J, with 10 bases in between. The CDR3 is 13 residues long. CDR3 loop: CASRLRYNSPLHF. The DNA for the CDR3 is TGTGCCAGCCGCTTGAGATATAATTCACCCCTCCACTTT.

The chain combines TRBV11-2 with TRBJ1-1; tentatively, D is TRBD1 (5 bases). Trimming left V 0 bases short and J 8 bases short, with 10 bases between. CDR1 and CDR2 (germline): SGHAT, FQNNGV. The CDR3 extends over 13 amino acids. In DNA, the CDR3 is TGTGCCAGCAGCTTAGACTTCCGACAGGAAGCTTTCTTT. Translated: CASSLDFRQEAFF.

The rearrangement joins TRBV10-3 to TRBJ2-7, with D hard to call. The CDR3 is made up of 12 amino acids. Between the trimmed V and J ends, which lost 2 bases and 2 bases, there was a span of 4 bases. From germline, CDR1 is ENHRY and CDR2 SYGVKD. The CDR3 DNA sequence: TGTGCCATCAGTGAGACTCCCTACGAGCAGTACTTC. Translated, it gives CAISETPYEQYF.

The rearrangement joins TRBV11-3 to TRBJ2-1; 7 bases match TRBD2. V lost 5 bases to trimming and J lost 5 bases; unmatched junction nucleotides: 9. This CDR3 comprises 15 residues. Germline V lookup: CDR1 SGHNT, CDR2 YENEEA. The CDR3, as DNA: TGTGCCAGCAGCCGGCGGGCGGGGGATAACAATGAGCAGTTCTTC. As protein: CASSRRAGDNNEQFF.

This sequence joins TRBV7-2 and TRBJ2-3; 9 bases align to TRBD1. V shed 1 base and J 1 base; nucleotides not matched to a gene: 6. CDR1 SGHTA and CDR2 FQGNSA come from the germline V gene. The CDR3 is 17 residues long. The CDR3 region has the DNA TGTGCCAGCAGCTTAGACGGGACAGGGTTACGCACAGATACGCAGTATTTT. Its protein is CASSLDGTGLRTDTQYF.

CDR3 sequence (DNA): TGTGCCAGCAGCGCCAAGGGACTAGCGGGTTACAATGAGCAGTTCTTC. As protein: CASSAKGLAGYNEQFF. V and J are TRBV9 and TRBJ2-1; TRBD2 matches at 12 bases. V lost 3 bases, J lost 4 bases, and 5 bases stayed unmatched. Germline-derived CDR1 and CDR2 are SGDLS and YYNGEE. CDR3 size: 16 residues. The complete variable domain, with remaining parts taken from reference TRBV9 and TRBJ2-1, reads DSGVTQTPKHLITATGQRVTLRCSPRSGDLSVYWYQQSLDQGLQFLIQYYNGEERAKGNILERFSAQQFPDLHSELNLSSLELGDSALYFCASSAKGLAGYNEQFFGPGTRLTVL.

The chain recombines TRBV28 with TRBJ1-3, with 8 nucleotides matching TRBD1. Germline CDR1 reads MDHEN; CDR2 reads SYDVKM. The CDR3 extends over 16 amino acids. Trimming took 7 bases from V and 4 from J; bases not matched to a gene: 12. CDR3 residues: CASINAPGTGGNTIYF. The CDR3 nucleotides read TGTGCCAGCATAAACGCCCCCGGGACAGGAGGAAACACCATATATTTT.

The chain couples TRBV5-1 to TRBJ1-5, with D uncertain. Trimming pared 1 base from V and 3 bases from J, leaving 11 bases between. This CDR3 is 15 amino acids long. From germline, CDR1 is SGHRS and CDR2 YFSETQ. The chain's CDR3 is CASSLQPGFNQPQHF. For the CDR3, the DNA is TGCGCCAGCAGCTTGCAACCAGGCTTCAATCAGCCCCAGCATTTT.

The chain uses TRBV18 and TRBJ2-5; D call uncertain. This CDR3 contains 13 residues. CDR1 is KGHSH and CDR2 is LQKENI in the germline V gene. V dropped 2 bases and J dropped 4 bases, with 8 bases sitting between them. The CDR3 nucleotides read TGTGCCAGCTCACCAAGAGAGCGAGAGACCCAGTACTTC. This gives the protein CASSPRERETQYF.

As for this clone: The same CDR3 also results from other DNA sequences found in this sample. CDR3 amino acids: CASSLAADTQYF. For the CDR3, the DNA is TGCGCCAGCAGCTTGGCCGCAGATACGCAGTATTTT. The V gene is TRBV5-1, the J gene TRBJ2-3; D unresolved. The V and J ends lost 0 bases and 4 bases respectively, with 3 bases between them. CDR1 SGHRS and CDR2 YFSETQ come from the germline V gene. The CDR3 extends over 12 amino acids.

The V gene is TRBV7-3, the J gene TRBJ2-2, with D possibly being TRBD1 (5 bases). The CDR3 length is 14 residues. Trimming took 5 bases from V and 6 from J, leaving 13 bases between them. Germline assignment: CDR1 SGHTA and CDR2 FQGTGA. The CDR3 DNA is TGTGCCAGCAGCCCAAATATAGGGGCCGGGGAGCTGTTTTTT. This translates into CASSPNIGAGELFF.

The chain recombines TRBV5-1 with TRBJ2-2; tentatively, D is TRBD1 (6 bases). The CDR3 is made up of 14 amino acids. Trimming removed 0 bases from V and 3 bases from J, with 6 bases in between. Germline V gene lookup returns CDR1 SGHRS and CDR2 YFSETQ. CDR3 region: CASSLGQDTGELFF. The CDR3 coding sequence is TGCGCCAGCAGCTTGGGACAGGACACCGGGGAGCTGTTTTTT.